The T cell receptor beta chain described here comes from a study of naive and memory T cell subsets. Unmatched junction bases numbered 10, after V lost 0 bases and J lost 4 bases. Germline assignment: CDR1 SGHVS and CDR2 FNYEAQ. This CDR3 has 18 residues. For this clonotype: Its antigen remains unidentified.

Study outcomes and limitations: Gini index rose across naive, CM, EM and EMRA in CD4 and CD8. Especially in CD8 cells, naive repertoires contained a few larger clonotypes, possibly CD45RA-re-expressing memory cells. There was no ground truth to check naive and memory subset results.

An equimolar mix of two oligonucleotides served as the beta constant-region primer for TRBC1 and TRBC2. Four rounds of PCR amplified the ligated cDNA using nested alpha and beta constant-region primers plus SP2. Ligation attached a single-stranded oligonucleotide with a 12-nucleotide UMI and the SP2 primer to the cDNA 3' end. TCRdb analysed the UMI-ligation and nested PCR reads with MiXCR anew, one entry per CDR3 protein. The top ten clones hold about 0.57% of a sample with over 130,000 distinct CDR3 sequences, 15% to 20% of them seen once. The chain is built from TRBV7-6 and TRBJ2-3, with TRBD2 identical over 10 bases. The specimen sequenced was naive CD8+ T cells from blood. The sequence was obtained from a human donor in good health. The CDR3 nucleotides are TGTGCCAGCAGCTTAGCCCCCTTTAGCGGGAGGACGCCAGATACGCAGTATTTT. Its translation: CASSLAPFSGRTPDTQYF.